A selection of T cell receptor beta chains follows, all from one sample in a study of T-cell memory formation after mild COVID-19. TCRdb redid the calling of the 5' RACE reads with MiXCR, one entry per CDR3 protein. The sample contains about 350,000 distinct CDR3 sequences, around 15% of which appear only once. Sequences were obtained from PBMCs or a T cell subset sorted from them (not recorded which). Receptor source: a man aged 18 to 30 who had mild COVID-19 (a few samples of this study predate the infection). Cell type and time point are not known. Both conserved end residues are part of each CDR3. Each record gives: V gene, CDR3 protein.

>TRBV12-3/TRBV12-4
CASSSDRFFGDEKFF
>TRBV15
CATSRPPAEAFF
>TRBV7-9
CASQRPWRGAMNTEAFF
>TRBV7-9
CASSTPKDRNEQFF
>TRBV18
CASSRSSLQEGEQFF
>TRBV7-2
CASSLRGANYEQYF
>TRBV27
CARSSGGAGLLETQYF
>TRBV7-6
CASSLNLNQPQHF
>TRBV6-5
CASSYYAGTGDETQYF
>TRBV5-1
CASSEGEVTDTQYF
>TRBV6-2/TRBV6-3
CASLDAGGADTQYF
>TRBV6-5
CASSYSRHGGYTF
>TRBV20-1
CSAYTSGSYNEQFF
>TRBV11-1
CASSSMLGNTEKSYYGYTF
>TRBV2
CASRGDEQYF
>TRBV19
CASSAQSGTGTDTQYF
>TRBV20-1
CSARDGGRNPSTDTQYF
>TRBV3-1
CASSQGGGQIKGEAFF
>TRBV11-2
CASSLRARGNTDTQYF
>TRBV12-3/TRBV12-4
CASSSAGTKDEQFF
>TRBV9
CASSPSPADSSYNSPLHF
>TRBV5-6
CASSLEPLAGIQETQYF